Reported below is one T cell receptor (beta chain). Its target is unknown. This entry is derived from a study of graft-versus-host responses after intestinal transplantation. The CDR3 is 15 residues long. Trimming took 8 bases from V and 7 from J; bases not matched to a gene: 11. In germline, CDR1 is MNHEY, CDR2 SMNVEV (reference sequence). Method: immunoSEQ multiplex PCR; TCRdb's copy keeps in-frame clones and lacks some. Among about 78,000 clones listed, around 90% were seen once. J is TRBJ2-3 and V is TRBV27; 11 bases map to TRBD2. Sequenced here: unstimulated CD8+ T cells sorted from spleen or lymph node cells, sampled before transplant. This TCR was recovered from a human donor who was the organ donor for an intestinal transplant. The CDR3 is CASLRASGGMHTQYF. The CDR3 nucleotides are TGTGCCAGCCTTAGGGCTAGCGGGGGGATGCATACGCAGTATTTT.